This T cell receptor (beta chain) was documented in a study of T cell responses to AZD1222 COVID-19 vaccine. General observations from the study: In a largely white British group with more females than males, clonal diversity was possibly underestimated. Unmutated variant regions reportedly attract nearly half of all spike-specific TCRs.

Data came from immunoSEQ multiplex PCR; TCRdb stores just in-frame clones and leaves some out. The profile covers approximately 120,000 clones, with about 89% appearing a single time and roughly 3.9% taken by the ten largest. On this clone: Antigen unknown.

The ends lost 5 bases at V and 9 bases at J; junction bases unmatched: 3. The germline V gene encodes CDR1 SEHNR and CDR2 FQNEAQ (reference sequence). CDR3 length equals 13 residues. This sequence joins TRBV7-9 and TRBJ2-1; TRBD2 agrees at 11 bases. The sample here was peripheral blood, taken on day 0 of AZD1222 vaccination. The sequence was obtained from an adult in good health. The CDR3 protein is CASSQGLAAEQFF. The DNA for the CDR3 is TGTGCCAGCAGCCAGGGACTAGCGGCTGAGCAGTTCTTC.